What follows are 18 T cell receptor beta chains derived from one specimen sequenced in a study of blood T cell repertoires in COVID-19. Data came from immunoSEQ multiplex PCR; TCRdb stores just in-frame clones and leaves some out. The profile shows 150,000 to 200,000 clones, 65% to 90% of them singletons. Sequenced material: peripheral blood. The receptor set was obtained from a man in his fifties or sixties with acute or convalescent COVID-19.

This clone has only one observation. Compared with germline, one end of the junction differs, possibly owing to a read error. The genes are TRBV7-7 and TRBJ2-5; 7 bases line up with TRBD2. The CDR3 consists of 16 residues. CDR1 is SSHAT, CDR2 FNYEAQ, per germline (reference sequence). The CDR3 spells CASSLVAGHPQETQYF. The CDR3 DNA sequence: TGTGCTAGCAGCTTAGTAGCGGGCCACCCCCAAGAGACCCAGTACTTC.

The V gene is TRBV13, the J gene TRBJ1-4, with TRBD1 identical over 8 bases. The CDR3 covers 14 residues. J was trimmed by 8 bases and V by 5 bases; bases with no gene match: 7. Germline values: CDR1 PRHDT, CDR2 FYEKMQ (reference sequence). CDR3 protein: CASSPDRGGEKLFF. As DNA, the CDR3 is TGTGCCAGCAGCCCTGACAGGGGAGGAGAAAAACTGTTTTTT.

The rearrangement links TRBV4-1 to TRBJ2-6; D unresolved. Trimming removed 0 bases at V and 3 bases at J, with 6 bases between. CDR1 is MGHRA, CDR2 YSYEKL, per germline. The CDR3 is 15 residues long. The CDR3 DNA is TGCGCCAGCAGCCAAGATTTCCGTGGGGCCAACGTCCTGACTTTC. Its protein product is CASSQDFRGANVLTF.

Details on this clone: One end of the junction varies from germline; a read error may be responsible. In nucleotides, the CDR3 is TGTGCCAGCAGCGCTCCGGGACTACTCATCCACTTC. Protein product: CASSAPGLLIHF. V is TRBV5-4 and J is TRBJ2-7; 7 positions agree with TRBD2. This CDR3 is 12 amino acids long. Germline values: CDR1 SGHNT, CDR2 YYREEE (reference sequence). The whole variable domain, filled in from reference TRBV5-4 and TRBJ2-7, reads ETGVTQSPTHLIKTRGQQVTLRCSSQSGHNTVSWYQQALGQGPQFIFQYYREEENGRGNFPPRFSGLQFPNYSSELNVNALELDDSALYLCASSAPGLLIHFGPGTRLTVT.

This chain links TRBV2 with TRBJ1-4; TRBD1 aligns across 8 bases. With 6 bases clipped from V and 5 bases from J, the junction kept 5 bases outside the gene matches. Germline V gene sequence: CDR1 SNHLY, CDR2 FYNNEI. The CDR3 has 14 amino acids. The CDR3 bases are TGTGCCAGCAGCCAGACAGGGGAGAATGAAAAACTGTTTTTT. This sequence encodes CASSQTGENEKLFF.

The chain employs TRBV5-1 and TRBJ2-1, with 11 bases matching TRBD2. CDR3 length equals 16 residues. Trimming at V came to 3 bases and at J to 8 bases, leaving 10 bases not matched to a gene. Per the germline V gene, CDR1 is SGHRS and CDR2 is YFSETQ. In nucleotides, the CDR3 is TGCGCCAGCAGCTACGTCGGGACTAGCGGCATCCATGAGCAGTTCTTC. Translation gives CASSYVGTSGIHEQFF.

The chain employs TRBV19 and TRBJ1-2, with D possibly matching TRBD1 (6 bases). V was shortened by 0 bases and J by 0 bases, with 11 bases between the two germline ends. There are 16 residues in the CDR3. CDR1 and CDR2 from the germline V gene are LNHDA and SQIVND (reference sequence). CDR3 amino acids: CASSIDRDTANYGYTF. The CDR3 nucleotides read TGTGCCAGTAGTATAGATCGGGACACGGCTAACTATGGCTACACCTTC. The full variable domain, in which reference TRBV19 and TRBJ1-2 provide the parts outside the CDR3, is DGGITQSPKYLFRKEGQNVTLSCEQNLNHDAMYWYRQDPGQGLRLIYYSQIVNDFQKGDIAEGYSVSREKKESFPLTVTSAQKNPTAFYLCASSIDRDTANYGYTFGSGTRLTVV.

The sample holds a few counts of this clone. This sequence joins TRBV6-5 and TRBJ1-6, with a possible D match to TRBD1 (6 bases). The CDR3 loop spans 15 amino acids. The germline gives CDR1 MNHEY, CDR2 SVGAGI. Trimming took 2 bases from V and 5 from J, leaving 10 bases between them. This chain's CDR3 is CASSYLGTNNSPLHF. The CDR3 coding sequence is TGTGCCAGCAGTTACCTGGGGACAAATAATTCACCCCTCCACTTT.

The chain carries TRBV30 and TRBJ1-5; unclear D gene. This CDR3 comprises 14 residues. CDR1 and CDR2 from the germline V gene are GTSNPN and SVGIG (reference sequence). V lost 3 bases, J lost 2 bases, and 11 bases lay in between. CDR3 coding DNA: TGTGCCTGGAGCGCTCGACACGGCAATCAGCCCCAGCATTTT. This encodes CAWSARHGNQPQHF.

This chain connects TRBV5-1 to TRBJ2-7; D might be TRBD1 (5 bases). Germline V gene sequence: CDR1 SGHRS, CDR2 YFSETQ. There are 13 residues in the CDR3. Deletions cut 4 bases from V and 6 bases from J, with 14 bases between. CDR3 in amino acids: CASSPTVPGEQYF. The CDR3 DNA is TGCGCCAGCAGCCCGACAGTCCCGGGCGAGCAGTACTTC.

This CDR3 reads CASSITGGAFF. CDR3 DNA sequence: TGTGCCAGCAGTATAACAGGGGGGGCTTTCTTT. This sequence joins TRBV12-3 or TRBV12-4 and TRBJ1-1, with 8 bases identical to TRBD1. The V segment lost 5 bases and the J segment 11 bases; nucleotides outside the gene matches: 4. CDR3 length: 11 amino acids.

The chain combines TRBV6-5 with TRBJ2-3, with D possibly TRBD2 on 5 matching bases. The ends were cut back, 6 bases at V and 5 bases at J, with 9 bases in the middle. The CDR3 is made up of 12 amino acids. Germline CDR1 reads MNHEY; CDR2 reads SVGAGI. The CDR3 DNA sequence: TGTGCCAGCAGAGGACTGCTAGATACGCAGTATTTT. It codes for CASRGLLDTQYF.

In this sample, this clone turned up once. The V gene is TRBV30, the J gene TRBJ1-4, with a weak D call TRBD1 (5 bases). The V end lost 2 bases, the J end lost 8 bases, and 15 bases lay between the germline ends. Germline V gene lookup returns CDR1 GTSNPN and CDR2 SVGIG (reference sequence). The CDR3 contains 14 residues. CDR3 protein: CAWSLGLQEEKLFF. CDR3 in DNA: TGTGCCTGGAGTTTAGGGTTACAGGAGGAAAAACTGTTTTTT. Variable domain in full (rest from reference TRBV30 and TRBJ1-4): SQTIHQWPATLVQPVGSPLSLECTVEGTSNPNLYWYRQAAGRGLQLLFYSVGIGQISSEVPQNLSASRPQDRQFILSSKKLLLSDSGFYLCAWSLGLQEEKLFFGSGTQLSVL.

The CDR3 spells CASSPQGAVGNQPQHF. For the CDR3, the DNA is TGTGCCAGCTCACCACAGGGGGCCGTGGGCAATCAGCCCCAGCATTTT. V is TRBV18 and J is TRBJ1-5, with 7 nucleotides matching TRBD1. The ends lost 1 base at V and 2 bases at J; junction bases unmatched: 5. The CDR3 extends over 16 amino acids. CDR1 KGHSH and CDR2 LQKENI come from the germline V gene.

This clone occurred once. This sequence joins TRBV10-1 and TRBJ2-2, with D unclear. Germline CDR1 and CDR2: WNHNN and SYGVQD (reference sequence). V shed 6 bases and J shed 3 bases, with 5 bases lying between them. This CDR3 is 12 amino acids long. CDR3 sequence reads: CASSMYTGELFF. In nucleotides, the CDR3 is TGCGCCAGCAGCATGTACACCGGGGAGCTGTTTTTT.

The rearrangement uses TRBV7-9 and TRBJ1-5, with 11 bases matching TRBD1. Per the germline V gene, CDR1 is SEHNR and CDR2 is FQNEAQ (reference sequence). Trimming took 5 bases from V and 4 from J; bases not matched to a gene: 10. This CDR3 is 17 amino acids long. For the CDR3, the DNA is TGTGCCAGCAGCCCAAGGGCCGGGACAGGGGGAAATCAGCCCCAGCATTTT. The encoded protein is CASSPRAGTGGNQPQHF. Based on the CDR3 plus reference TRBV7-9 and TRBJ1-5, the full variable domain is DTGVSQNPRHKITKRGQNVTFRCDPISEHNRLYWYRQTLGQGPEFLTYFQNEAQLEKSRLLSDRFSAERPKGSFSTLEIQRTEQGDSAMYLCASSPRAGTGGNQPQHFGDGTRLSIL.

The chain is built from TRBV19 and TRBJ2-1; 7 bases are shared with TRBD2. Losses at the gene ends were 6 bases for V and 4 bases for J; bases not matched to a gene: 6. CDR3 length: 14 amino acids. Germline CDR1 LNHDA, CDR2 SQIVND (reference sequence). The CDR3 bases are TGTGCCAGTAGACCCGGACTAGTATACAATGAGCAGTTCTTC. Its translation: CASRPGLVYNEQFF. The entire variable domain, with the rest obtained from reference TRBV19 and TRBJ2-1, is as follows: DGGITQSPKYLFRKEGQNVTLSCEQNLNHDAMYWYRQDPGQGLRLIYYSQIVNDFQKGDIAEGYSVSREKKESFPLTVTSAQKNPTAFYLCASRPGLVYNEQFFGPGTRLTVL.

Here the CDR3 reads CASSLTGNTEAFF. The DNA of the CDR3 is TGTGCCAGCAGTCTGACAGGGAACACTGAAGCTTTCTTT. This chain links TRBV25-1 with TRBJ1-1; weak D call: TRBD1 (6 bases). Germline V gene data show CDR1 as MGHDK and CDR2 as SYGVNS. The CDR3 consists of 13 residues. V lost 5 bases, J lost 1 base, and 8 bases lay in between.